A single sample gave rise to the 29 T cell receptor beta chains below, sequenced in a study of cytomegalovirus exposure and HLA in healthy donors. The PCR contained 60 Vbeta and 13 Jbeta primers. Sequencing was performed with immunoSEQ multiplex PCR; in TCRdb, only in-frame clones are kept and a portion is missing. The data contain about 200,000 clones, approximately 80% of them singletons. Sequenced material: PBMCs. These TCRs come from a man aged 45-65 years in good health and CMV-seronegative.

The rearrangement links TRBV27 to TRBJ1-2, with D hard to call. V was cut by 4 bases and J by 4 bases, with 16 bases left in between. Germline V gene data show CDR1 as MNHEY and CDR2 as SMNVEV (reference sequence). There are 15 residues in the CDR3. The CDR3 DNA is TGTGCCAGCAGTTCCCTATTGGAGGGTCCCTATGGCTACACCTTC. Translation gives CASSSLLEGPYGYTF.

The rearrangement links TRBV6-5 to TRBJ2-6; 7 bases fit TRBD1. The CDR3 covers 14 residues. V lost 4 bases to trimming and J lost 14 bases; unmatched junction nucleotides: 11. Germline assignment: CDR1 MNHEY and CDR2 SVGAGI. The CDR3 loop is CASSSRDSGRFLTF. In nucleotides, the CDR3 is TGTGCCAGCAGTTCTCGGGACAGCGGCCGCTTCCTGACTTTC.

CDR3 in DNA: TGTGCCATCAGTGAGGGGGCAAGAATCTACGAGCAGTACTTC. Encoded protein: CAISEGARIYEQYF. This chain links TRBV10-3 with TRBJ2-7, with D possibly being TRBD1 (5 bases). CDR1 and CDR2 from the germline V gene are ENHRY and SYGVKD. The CDR3 is 14 amino acids. V was cut by 2 bases and J by 3 bases, with 11 bases left in between.

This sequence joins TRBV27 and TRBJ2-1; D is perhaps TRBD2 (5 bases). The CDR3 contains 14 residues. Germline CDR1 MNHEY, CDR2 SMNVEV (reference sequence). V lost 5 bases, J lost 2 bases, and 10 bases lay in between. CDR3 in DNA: TGTGCCAGCAGTAGCGGAGCCCCCTACAATGAGCAGTTCTTC. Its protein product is CASSSGAPYNEQFF.

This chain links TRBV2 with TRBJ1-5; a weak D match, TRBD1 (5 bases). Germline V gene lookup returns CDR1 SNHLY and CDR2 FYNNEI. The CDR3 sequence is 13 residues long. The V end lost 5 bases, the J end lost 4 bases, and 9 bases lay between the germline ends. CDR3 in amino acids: CASSPRVNQPQHF. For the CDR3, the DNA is TGTGCCAGCAGTCCCAGGGTAAATCAGCCCCAGCATTTT.

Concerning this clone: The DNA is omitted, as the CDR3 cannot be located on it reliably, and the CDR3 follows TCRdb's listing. The CDR3: CASSYPGHPRPGSCFF. The chain uses TRBV6-5 and TRBJ2-2; the D segment call TRBD1 is taken from the table without a DNA check. Germline CDR1 is MNHEY and CDR2 is SVGAGI. The CDR3 contains 16 residues when both ends are counted.

The CDR3 DNA follows: TGCGCCAGCAGCTTTTCCGGGACAGCCGCGAACACCGGGGAGCTGTTTTTT. It translates to CASSFSGTAANTGELFF. This chain links TRBV5-1 with TRBJ2-2; 7 bases align to TRBD1. V lost 2 bases to trimming and J lost 0 bases; unmatched junction nucleotides: 7. CDR1 is SGHRS and CDR2 is YFSETQ in the germline V gene. The CDR3 runs 17 residues.

The CDR3 nucleotides are TGTGCCAGCAGTTTGGGGGCGGCCATAAACTATGGCTACACCTTC. Amino acid sequence: CASSLGAAINYGYTF. The V and J genes are TRBV28 and TRBJ1-2; maybe TRBD1 (6 bases). Trimming took off 3 bases at V and 2 bases at J, with 13 bases between the two ends. The CDR3 is made up of 15 amino acids. The germline CDR1 and CDR2 sequences are MDHEN and SYDVKM.

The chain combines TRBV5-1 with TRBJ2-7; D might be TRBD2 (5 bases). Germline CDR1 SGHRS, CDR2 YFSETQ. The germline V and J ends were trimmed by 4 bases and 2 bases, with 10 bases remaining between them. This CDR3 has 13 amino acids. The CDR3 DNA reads TGCGCCAGCAGCCCTGGAGCGGCCTACGAGCAGTACTTC. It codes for CASSPGAAYEQYF.

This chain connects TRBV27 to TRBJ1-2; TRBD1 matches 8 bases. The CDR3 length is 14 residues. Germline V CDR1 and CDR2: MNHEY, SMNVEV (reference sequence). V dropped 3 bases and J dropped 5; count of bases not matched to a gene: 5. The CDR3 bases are TGTGCCAGCAGTTTCACAGGGGGTAGATATGGCTACACCTTC. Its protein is CASSFTGGRYGYTF.

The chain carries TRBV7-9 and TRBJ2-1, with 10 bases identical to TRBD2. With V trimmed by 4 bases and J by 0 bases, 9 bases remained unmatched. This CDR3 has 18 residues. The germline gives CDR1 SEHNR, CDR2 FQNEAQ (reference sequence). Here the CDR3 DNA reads TGTGCCAGCAGCTCCCCCCGGCCTAGCGGGAGCTCCTACAATGAGCAGTTCTTC. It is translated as CASSSPRPSGSSYNEQFF.

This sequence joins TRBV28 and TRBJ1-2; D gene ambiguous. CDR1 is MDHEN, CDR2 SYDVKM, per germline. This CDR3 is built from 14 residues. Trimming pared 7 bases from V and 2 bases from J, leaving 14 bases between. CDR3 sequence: CASNPSQANYGYTF. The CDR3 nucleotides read TGTGCCAGCAACCCTAGCCAGGCAAACTATGGCTACACCTTC.

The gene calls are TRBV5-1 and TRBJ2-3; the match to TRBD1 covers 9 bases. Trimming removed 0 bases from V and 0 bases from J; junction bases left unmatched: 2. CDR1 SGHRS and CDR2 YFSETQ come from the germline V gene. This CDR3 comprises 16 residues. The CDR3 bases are TGCGCCAGCAGCTTGGGGACAGGGGCTAGCACAGATACGCAGTATTTT. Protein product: CASSLGTGASTDTQYF.

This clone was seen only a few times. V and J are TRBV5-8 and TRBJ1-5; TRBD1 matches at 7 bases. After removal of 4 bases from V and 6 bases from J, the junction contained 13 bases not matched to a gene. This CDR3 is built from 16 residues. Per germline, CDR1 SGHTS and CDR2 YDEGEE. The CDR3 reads CASSAGQARLGQPQHF. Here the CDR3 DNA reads TGTGCCAGCAGCGCCGGACAGGCTAGGTTGGGTCAGCCCCAGCATTTT. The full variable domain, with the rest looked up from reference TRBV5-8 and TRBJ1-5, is EAGVTQSPTHLIKTRGQQATLRCSPISGHTSVYWYQQALGLGLQFLLWYDEGEERNRGNFPPRFSGRQFPNYSSELNVNALELEDSALYLCASSAGQARLGQPQHFGDGTRLSIL.

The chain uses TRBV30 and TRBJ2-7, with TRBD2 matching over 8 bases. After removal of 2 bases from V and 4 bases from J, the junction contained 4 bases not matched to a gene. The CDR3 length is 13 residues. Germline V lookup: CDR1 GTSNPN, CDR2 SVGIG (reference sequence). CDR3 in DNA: TGTGCCTGGAGTAACCCGGGAGGGTACGAGCAGTACTTC. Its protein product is CAWSNPGGYEQYF.

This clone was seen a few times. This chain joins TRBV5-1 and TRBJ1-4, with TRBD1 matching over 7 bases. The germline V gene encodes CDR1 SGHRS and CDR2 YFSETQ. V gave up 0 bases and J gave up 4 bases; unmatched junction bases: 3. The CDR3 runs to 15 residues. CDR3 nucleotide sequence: TGCGCCAGCAGCTTGGCCGGACAGGTTAATGAAAAACTGTTTTTT. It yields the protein CASSLAGQVNEKLFF. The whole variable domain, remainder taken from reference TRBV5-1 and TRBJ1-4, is KAGVTQTPRYLIKTRGQQVTLSCSPISGHRSVSWYQQTPGQGLQFLFEYFSETQRNKGNFPGRFSGRQFSNSRSEMNVSTLELGDSALYLCASSLAGQVNEKLFFGSGTQLSVL.

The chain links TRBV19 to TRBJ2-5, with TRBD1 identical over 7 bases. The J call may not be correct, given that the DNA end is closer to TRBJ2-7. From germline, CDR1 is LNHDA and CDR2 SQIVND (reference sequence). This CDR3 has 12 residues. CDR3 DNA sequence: TGTGCCAGTCGGGACAGTCCCTACGAGCAGTACTTC. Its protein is CASRDSPYEQYF.

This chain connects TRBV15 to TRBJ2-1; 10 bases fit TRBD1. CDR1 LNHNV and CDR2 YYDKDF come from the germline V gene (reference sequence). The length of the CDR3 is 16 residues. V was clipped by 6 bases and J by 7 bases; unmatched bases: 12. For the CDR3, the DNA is TGTGCCACCAGACGGGCCGGGACAGGGGAGGGAAATGAGCAGTTCTTC. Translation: CATRRAGTGEGNEQFF. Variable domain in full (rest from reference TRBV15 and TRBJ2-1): DAMVIQNPRYQVTQFGKPVTLSCSQTLNHNVMYWYQQKSSQAPKLLFHYYDKDFNNEADTPDNFQSRRPNTSFCFLDIRSPGLGDTAMYLCATRRAGTGEGNEQFFGPGTRLTVL.

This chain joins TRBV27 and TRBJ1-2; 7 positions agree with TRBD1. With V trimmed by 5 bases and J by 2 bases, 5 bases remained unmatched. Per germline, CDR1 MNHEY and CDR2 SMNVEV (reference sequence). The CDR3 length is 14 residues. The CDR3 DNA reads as TGTGCCAGCAGTGCACAGGGGTCGAACTATGGCTACACCTTC. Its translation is CASSAQGSNYGYTF.

The CDR3 sequence is CASSRGRTDTQYF. For the CDR3, the DNA is TGTGCCAGCAGCCGGGGGAGGACAGATACGCAGTATTTT. The V and J genes are TRBV7-3 and TRBJ2-3; D may be TRBD2 (6 bases). The V gene lost 5 bases and the J gene lost 3 bases, with 9 bases spanning the gap. From germline, CDR1 is SGHTA and CDR2 FQGTGA. This CDR3 is built from 13 residues.

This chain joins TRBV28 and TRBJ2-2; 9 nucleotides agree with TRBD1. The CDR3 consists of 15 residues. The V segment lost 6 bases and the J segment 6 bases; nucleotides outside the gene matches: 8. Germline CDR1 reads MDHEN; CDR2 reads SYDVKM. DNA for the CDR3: TGTGCCAGCAGGGGGGACAGGGTCGGATCCGGGGAGCTGTTTTTT. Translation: CASRGDRVGSGELFF.

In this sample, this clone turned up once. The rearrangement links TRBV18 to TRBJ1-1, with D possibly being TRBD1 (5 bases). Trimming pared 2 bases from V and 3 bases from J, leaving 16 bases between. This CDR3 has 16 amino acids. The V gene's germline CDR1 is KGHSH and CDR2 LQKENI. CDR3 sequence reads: CASSPALWGRHTEAFF. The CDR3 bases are TGTGCCAGCTCACCAGCACTCTGGGGCAGGCACACTGAAGCTTTCTTT.

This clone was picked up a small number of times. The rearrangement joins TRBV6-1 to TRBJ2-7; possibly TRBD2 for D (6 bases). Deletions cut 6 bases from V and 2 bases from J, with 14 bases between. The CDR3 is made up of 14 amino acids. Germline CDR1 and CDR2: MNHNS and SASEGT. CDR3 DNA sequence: TGTGCCAGCAGGACCCGGGACTTAGCCTACGAGCAGTACTTC. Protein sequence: CASRTRDLAYEQYF.

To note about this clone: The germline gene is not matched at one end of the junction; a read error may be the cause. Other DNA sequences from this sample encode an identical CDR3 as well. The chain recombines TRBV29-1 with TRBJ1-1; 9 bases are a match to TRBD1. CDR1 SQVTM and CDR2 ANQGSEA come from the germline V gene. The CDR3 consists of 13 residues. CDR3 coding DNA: TGCAGCGGAGGACAGGGGAGGGGCACTGAAGCCTTCTTT. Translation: CSGGQGRGTEAFF.

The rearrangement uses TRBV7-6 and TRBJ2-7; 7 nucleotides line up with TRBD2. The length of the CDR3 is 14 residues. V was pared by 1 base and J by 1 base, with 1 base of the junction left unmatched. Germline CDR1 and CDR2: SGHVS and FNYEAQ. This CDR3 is CASSLGGGSYEQYF. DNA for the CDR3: TGTGCCAGCAGCTTAGGGGGGGGGTCCTACGAGCAGTACTTC.

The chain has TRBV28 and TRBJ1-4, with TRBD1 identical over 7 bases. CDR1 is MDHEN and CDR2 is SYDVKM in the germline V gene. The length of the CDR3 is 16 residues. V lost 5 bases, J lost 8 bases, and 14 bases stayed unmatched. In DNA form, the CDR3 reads TGTGCCAGCAGTCCATTCGGACAGGCGGTTTGGGAAAAACTGTTTTTT. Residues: CASSPFGQAVWEKLFF.

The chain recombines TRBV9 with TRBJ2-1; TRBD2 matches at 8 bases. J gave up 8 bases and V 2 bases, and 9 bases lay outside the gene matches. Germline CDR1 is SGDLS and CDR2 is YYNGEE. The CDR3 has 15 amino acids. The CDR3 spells CASSVGVSGKDEQFF. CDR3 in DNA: TGTGCCAGCAGCGTTGGGGTTAGCGGGAAGGATGAGCAGTTCTTC.

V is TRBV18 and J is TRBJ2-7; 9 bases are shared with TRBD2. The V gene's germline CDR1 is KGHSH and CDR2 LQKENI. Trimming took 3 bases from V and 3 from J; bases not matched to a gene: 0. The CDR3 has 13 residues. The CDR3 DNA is TGTGCCAGCTCACCTAGCGGGGGCTACGAGCAGTACTTC. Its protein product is CASSPSGGYEQYF.

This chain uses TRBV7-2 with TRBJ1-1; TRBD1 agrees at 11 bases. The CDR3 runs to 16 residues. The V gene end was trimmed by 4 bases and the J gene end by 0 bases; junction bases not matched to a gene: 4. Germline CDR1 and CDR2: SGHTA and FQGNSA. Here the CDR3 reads CASSSDRGLVNTEAFF. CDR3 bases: TGTGCCAGCAGCTCGGACAGGGGGCTGGTGAACACTGAAGCTTTCTTT.